This TCR beta chain was recorded in a study of vaccination and CD4 T cells after COVID-19. Germline V gene lookup returns CDR1 SGHDT and CDR2 YYEEEE. This CDR3 region has 16 residues. V shed 3 bases, J shed 4 bases, and the junction held 9 bases outside the gene matches. This clonotype has a single count. The antigen remains unidentified. The treatment is: approximately 10-day PBMC culture with coronavirus spike peptide pools or control peptides (ViraFEST assay). An Oncomine TCR Beta short-read assay was used to sequence the DNA from cultured CD4+ T cells. TCRdb called the PCR reads again in MiXCR, with one record for every CDR3 protein. This table holds more than 13,000 distinct CDR3 sequences, about 50% found once.

Sample: CD4+ T cells from blood, cultured in vitro, taken before SARS-CoV-2 vaccination. V usage is TRBV5-6 and J usage is TRBJ2-1, with 8 bases aligning to TRBD2. The receptor's source is a human donor who had recovered from COVID-19. The CDR3 loop is CASSWGGLDSYNEQFF. The CDR3, as DNA: TGTGCCAGCAGCTGGGGGGGACTAGACAGTTACAATGAGCAGTTCTTC.